Listed below are T cell receptor beta chains from one sample, sequenced in a study of cytomegalovirus exposure and HLA in healthy donors. Libraries were prepared by immunoSEQ multiplex PCR; TCRdb keeps only in-frame clonotypes and omits some of them. In the table there are some 130,000 clones, just under 85% of which are singletons. The specimen was PBMCs. The source is a man aged 30-40 years in good health and CMV-seropositive. Each CDR3 is given with its conserved first and last residue. A D gene is named only where the DNA matches it firmly. Expanded clones are given a class, and other clones once, few, many or no size at all.

d_gene: TRBD2; abundance: NA; j_gene: TRBJ2-1; v_gene: TRBV2; CDR3aa: CASSERDLAENNEQFF; CDR3nt: TGTGCCAGCAGTGAGAGAGATCTAGCGGAAAACAATGAGCAGTTCTTC
d_gene: NA; abundance: NA; j_gene: TRBJ2-2; v_gene: TRBV7-3; CDR3aa: CASSPNGGANTGELFF; CDR3nt: TGTGCCAGCAGCCCCAACGGCGGGGCGAACACCGGGGAGCTGTTTTTT
d_gene: TRBD1; abundance: few; j_gene: TRBJ1-1; v_gene: TRBV20-1; CDR3aa: CSASPGTAAFF; CDR3nt: TGCAGTGCTAGCCCCGGGACAGCAGCTTTCTTT
d_gene: NA; abundance: NA; j_gene: TRBJ1-3; v_gene: TRBV6-5; CDR3aa: CASKAGIRGNTIYF; CDR3nt: TGTGCCAGCAAGGCAGGGATACGTGGAAACACCATATATTTT
d_gene: NA; abundance: NA; j_gene: TRBJ2-1; v_gene: TRBV14; CDR3aa: CASSRTLYNEQFF; CDR3nt: TGTGCCAGCAGCCGGACTCTATACAATGAGCAGTTCTTC
d_gene: TRBD2; abundance: NA; j_gene: TRBJ2-5; v_gene: TRBV13; CDR3aa: CASSVGLAGGLRYQETQYF; CDR3nt: TGTGCCAGCAGCGTCGGACTAGCGGGGGGTCTAAGGTACCAAGAGACCCAGTACTTC
d_gene: TRBD2; abundance: once; j_gene: TRBJ2-4; v_gene: TRBV5-1; CDR3aa: CASSSTSGKNIQYF; CDR3nt: TGCGCCAGCAGCTCGACTAGCGGCAAAAACATTCAGTACTTC
d_gene: TRBD1; abundance: NA; j_gene: TRBJ2-7; v_gene: TRBV11-2; CDR3aa: CASSPPGTGREQYF; CDR3nt: TGTGCCAGCAGCCCCCCCGGGACAGGCCGCGAGCAGTACTTC
d_gene: TRBD1; abundance: NA; j_gene: TRBJ2-7; v_gene: TRBV18; CDR3aa: CASSPWDRSYEQYF; CDR3nt: TGTGCCAGCTCACCCTGGGACAGATCCTACGAGCAGTACTTC
d_gene: NA; abundance: NA; j_gene: TRBJ2-1; v_gene: TRBV5-4; CDR3aa: CASSSGLQSYNEQFF; CDR3nt: TGTGCCAGCAGCTCAGGACTCCAATCCTACAATGAGCAGTTCTTC
d_gene: NA; abundance: NA; j_gene: TRBJ2-1; v_gene: TRBV29-1; CDR3aa: CSETGTASSYNEQFF; CDR3nt: TGCAGCGAAACCGGGACTGCAAGCTCCTACAATGAGCAGTTCTTC
d_gene: NA; abundance: NA; j_gene: TRBJ1-2; v_gene: TRBV25-1; CDR3aa: CASSDSGTTASYGYTF; CDR3nt: TGTGCCAGCAGTGATTCCGGGACTACGGCCAGCTATGGCTACACCTTC
d_gene: NA; abundance: NA; j_gene: TRBJ2-7; v_gene: TRBV7-7; CDR3aa: CASSLGSGHEQYF; CDR3nt: TGTGCCAGCAGCTTAGGTAGCGGCCACGAGCAGTACTTC
d_gene: TRBD1; abundance: few; j_gene: TRBJ2-7; v_gene: TRBV18; CDR3aa: CASSPGTGKEQYF; CDR3nt: TGTGCCAGCTCACCAGGGACAGGGAAAGAGCAGTACTTC
d_gene: TRBD1; abundance: NA; j_gene: TRBJ2-7; v_gene: TRBV11-2; CDR3aa: CASSSDRGLYEQYF; CDR3nt: TGTGCCAGCAGCTCGGACAGGGGTCTTTACGAGCAGTACTTC
d_gene: TRBD1; abundance: NA; j_gene: TRBJ1-6; v_gene: TRBV2; CDR3aa: CAIGQGGNSPLHF; CDR3nt: TGTGCCATCGGACAGGGTGGTAATTCACCCCTCCACTTT
d_gene: TRBD2; abundance: NA; j_gene: TRBJ2-7; v_gene: TRBV30; CDR3aa: CAWSGAGLDLHEQYF; CDR3nt: TGTGCCTGGAGTGGCGCGGGACTAGACTTGCACGAGCAGTACTTC
d_gene: TRBD1; abundance: once; j_gene: TRBJ1-5; v_gene: TRBV10-3; CDR3aa: CAIRDSYSNQPQHF; CDR3nt: TGTGCCATACGGGACAGCTATAGCAATCAGCCCCAGCATTTT
d_gene: NA; abundance: once; j_gene: TRBJ1-2; v_gene: TRBV18; CDR3aa: CASSQTGDEYGYTF; CDR3nt: TGTGCCAGCTCACAGACAGGAGATGAATATGGCTACACCTTC
d_gene: TRBD2; abundance: NA; j_gene: TRBJ2-5; v_gene: TRBV27; CDR3aa: CASGSTGLGEETQYF; CDR3nt: TGTGCCAGCGGCTCTACGGGACTAGGGGAAGAGACCCAGTACTTC
d_gene: NA; abundance: NA; j_gene: TRBJ1-1; v_gene: TRBV9; CDR3aa: CASSGSGIGTEAFF; CDR3nt: TGTGCCAGCAGCGGGTCGGGGATCGGGACTGAAGCTTTCTTT
d_gene: TRBD1; abundance: NA; j_gene: TRBJ1-2; v_gene: TRBV15; CDR3aa: CATSRGQAINYGYTF; CDR3nt: TGTGCCACCAGCAGGGGACAGGCGATAAACTATGGCTACACCTTC